The 4 T cell receptor beta chains listed next were all sequenced from one sample in a study of blood T cell repertoires in COVID-19. Profiled with immunoSEQ multiplex PCR; TCRdb holds only in-frame clones, not every one. The sample holds some 380,000 clones, around 87% seen once. What was sequenced was PBMCs or T cells enriched from blood (not recorded which). The origin of the receptors is a man between 25 and 39 years old who had recovered from COVID-19.

The chain is built from TRBV5-1 and TRBJ1-1; 12 nucleotides match TRBD1. Germline assignment: CDR1 SGHRS and CDR2 YFSETQ. Trimming at V came to 4 bases and at J to 4 bases, leaving 8 bases not matched to a gene. The CDR3 extends over 16 amino acids. CDR3 residues: CASSRPGTGGFTEAFF. Written as DNA, the CDR3 is TGCGCCAGCAGCCGTCCCGGGACAGGGGGCTTCACTGAAGCTTTCTTT.

The rearrangement joins TRBV18 to TRBJ2-1; 9 bases align to TRBD1. J was trimmed by 5 bases and V by 4 bases; bases with no gene match: 0. CDR1 is KGHSH, CDR2 LQKENI, per germline. The CDR3 runs 13 residues. The CDR3 protein is CASSRTGDNEQFF. The CDR3 bases are TGTGCCAGCTCACGGACAGGGGACAATGAGCAGTTCTTC.

J is TRBJ1-4 and V is TRBV2; no clear D gene. The CDR3 totals 14 residues. V lost 2 bases and J 7 bases, leaving 11 bases between the germline ends. Germline-derived CDR1 and CDR2 are SNHLY and FYNNEI. CDR3 coding DNA: TGTGCCAGCAGTGAACATGGTTTTAGTGAAAAACTGTTTTTT. Translating it yields CASSEHGFSEKLFF.

The CDR3 spells CASSPGTRDLWDYTF. DNA of the CDR3: TGCGCCAGCAGCCCCGGCACCAGGGATCTATGGGACTACACCTTC. The chain couples TRBV5-1 to TRBJ1-2, with D perhaps TRBD1 (5 bases). Germline loops: CDR1 SGHRS, CDR2 YFSETQ. The CDR3 consists of 15 residues. Trimming cost V 4 bases and J 10 bases, with 23 bases left between them.